A single sample is the source of the 14 T cell receptor beta chains below, sequenced in a study of blood T cell repertoires in COVID-19. The method was immunoSEQ multiplex PCR; TCRdb's version includes in-frame clones alone and lacks a portion of them. Of approximately 250,000 clones in the sample, approximately 85% are singletons; the top ten hold approximately 8.6%. Sequencing was performed on PBMCs or T cells enriched from blood (not recorded which). Receptor source: a woman aged 45-65 years with acute COVID-19.

The J gene is TRBJ2-5, the V gene TRBV9; D gene ambiguous. With 4 bases removed from V and 4 bases from J, the gap between germline ends came to 17 bases. The CDR3 totals 15 residues. The germline V gene encodes CDR1 SGDLS and CDR2 YYNGEE. CDR3 sequence (DNA): TGTGCCAGCAGCCCCTCGGCGGCCAGAGGAGAGACCCAGTACTTC. This translates into CASSPSAARGETQYF.

This sequence joins TRBV6-5 and TRBJ2-7; 7 bases fit TRBD1. In germline, CDR1 is MNHEY, CDR2 SVGAGI. V was clipped by 6 bases and J by 3 bases; unmatched bases: 11. This CDR3 contains 15 residues. The CDR3 coding sequence is TGTGCCAGCAGATCATACCCGGGACAGAGCTACGAGCAGTACTTC. It codes for CASRSYPGQSYEQYF.

The rearrangement links TRBV7-6 to TRBJ2-1; 8 nucleotides line up with TRBD1. Per the germline V gene, CDR1 is SGHVS and CDR2 is FNYEAQ. V lost 6 bases to trimming and J lost 9 bases; unmatched junction nucleotides: 7. This CDR3 region has 13 residues. CDR3 in amino acids: CASSFTGGSEQFF. Written as DNA, the CDR3 is TGTGCCAGCAGTTTTACAGGGGGTAGTGAGCAGTTCTTC.

This sequence joins TRBV5-1 and TRBJ2-3, with 16 bases matching TRBD2. Germline V CDR1 and CDR2: SGHRS, YFSETQ. V trimming: 3 bases; J trimming: 0 bases; junction bases outside the gene matches: 1. The CDR3 consists of 17 residues. CDR3 coding DNA: TGCGCCAGCAGCTCGGGACTAGCGGGGGGGAGCACAGATACGCAGTATTTT. Its translation is CASSSGLAGGSTDTQYF.

The table lists this clone with a few counts. The gene calls are TRBV3-1 (or the pseudogene TRBV3-2) and TRBJ2-7, with TRBD1 matching 8 bases. J lost 0 bases, V lost 1 base, and 2 bases had no gene match. The CDR3 length is 15 residues. Germline V gene sequence: CDR1 LGHDT, CDR2 YNNKEL (reference sequence). The CDR3 region has the DNA TGTGCCAGCAGCCAAGGACAGGGGAGCTCCTACGAGCAGTACTTC. It encodes CASSQGQGSSYEQYF.

The V and J genes are TRBV20-1 and TRBJ1-5, with D possibly TRBD1 on 5 matching bases. CDR3 length: 15 residues. CDR1 is DFQATT and CDR2 is SNEGSKA in the germline V gene (reference sequence). V lost 3 bases, J lost 4 bases, and 16 bases lay in between. The CDR3 nucleotides read TGCAGTGCTAGTGGGGGGAGGGGATCTAATCAGCCCCAGCATTTT. The encoded protein is CSASGGRGSNQPQHF.

This chain connects TRBV3-1 (or the pseudogene TRBV3-2) to TRBJ2-1; 12 bases agree with TRBD1. The CDR3 runs to 18 residues. With 4 bases clipped from V and 5 bases from J, the junction kept 12 bases outside the gene matches. The germline V gene has CDR1 LGHDT and CDR2 YNNKEL (reference sequence). The CDR3 coding sequence is TGTGCCAGCAGCCTTCTAACGGGGACAGGGGGCCGGCACAATGAGCAGTTCTTC. Translation gives CASSLLTGTGGRHNEQFF.

V and J are TRBV30 and TRBJ2-3, with a tentative D call TRBD2 (5 bases). The germline CDR1 and CDR2 sequences are GTSNPN and SVGIG (reference sequence). The CDR3 runs to 14 residues. The V end lost 3 bases, the J end lost 8 bases, and 18 bases lay between the germline ends. The chain's CDR3 is CAWRFGGSAGTQYF. CDR3 nucleotide sequence: TGTGCCTGGAGGTTCGGAGGTTCGGCAGGTACGCAGTATTTT. The entire variable domain, with the rest obtained from reference TRBV30 and TRBJ2-3, is as follows: SQTIHQWPATLVQPVGSPLSLECTVEGTSNPNLYWYRQAAGRGLQLLFYSVGIGQISSEVPQNLSASRPQDRQFILSSKKLLLSDSGFYLCAWRFGGSAGTQYFGPGTRLTVL.

This sequence joins TRBV7-9 and TRBJ1-6; no clear D. Germline CDR1 and CDR2: SEHNR and FQNEAQ (reference sequence). The CDR3 sequence is 14 residues long. V shed 3 bases and J shed 7 bases, with 10 bases lying between them. DNA of the CDR3: TGTGCCAGCAGCTTCGGGAGAGCCAATTCACCCCTCCACTTT. Its translation is CASSFGRANSPLHF.

V and J are TRBV27 and TRBJ2-1; D remains ambiguous. CDR3 length: 15 amino acids. Germline CDR1 reads MNHEY; CDR2 reads SMNVEV (reference sequence). V was trimmed by 4 bases and J by 0 bases, leaving 10 bases between them. The CDR3 DNA sequence: TGTGCCAGCAGTTATTTCCGGAGCTCCTACAATGAGCAGTTCTTC. Protein sequence: CASSYFRSSYNEQFF.

The genes are TRBV19 and TRBJ2-2; tentatively, D is TRBD1 (6 bases). The germline V gene encodes CDR1 LNHDA and CDR2 SQIVND (reference sequence). Trimming left V 3 bases short and J 1 base short, with 9 bases between. The CDR3 is made up of 15 amino acids. The CDR3 nucleotides are TGTGCCAGTAGTATCCAGGGGATGAACACCGGGGAGCTGTTTTTT. Its protein product is CASSIQGMNTGELFF.

The gene calls are TRBV7-2 and TRBJ1-1, with no clear D. Looked up from germline, CDR1 is SGHTA and CDR2 is FQGNSA. The CDR3 spans 13 residues. V lost 4 bases to trimming and J lost 1 base, with 7 bases between them. The DNA for the CDR3 is TGTGCCAGCAGCTCGACACCGAACACTGAAGCTTTCTTT. Its translation is CASSSTPNTEAFF.

The rearrangement joins TRBV14 to TRBJ1-1; a possible D gene is TRBD1 (6 bases). The V gene's germline CDR1 is SGHDN and CDR2 FVKESK. V gave up 5 bases and J gave up 4 bases, with 14 bases separating them. This CDR3 region has 14 residues. The CDR3 is CASSTTGLGTEAFF. The CDR3 DNA sequence: TGTGCCAGCAGCACCACAGGGTTGGGCACTGAAGCTTTCTTT.

The chain carries TRBV29-1 and TRBJ1-2; D is undetermined. Germline CDR1 reads SQVTM; CDR2 reads ANQGSEA. With 4 bases removed from V and 4 bases from J, the gap between germline ends came to 13 bases. CDR3 length: 13 residues. CDR3 DNA sequence: TGCAGCGTTGCCCCCCGGGGTGTCTATGGCTACACCTTC. Translating gives CSVAPRGVYGYTF.